This T cell receptor beta chain was recorded in a study of tumor and adjacent non-tumor tissue in lung cancer. Study context: The patients, 10 men and a handful of women, were roughly 30 to 76 with stage I to III disease.

Study conclusions and caveats: In normal lung, the top 100 clones were significantly more dominant than in tumor.

The library came from three nested PCR rounds adapted from ARM-PCR protocols. Using its own MiXCR run on the multiplex PCR reads, TCRdb lists one record per CDR3 protein. Among approximately 86,000 distinct CDR3 sequences listed, over 60% were seen once. Concerning this clonotype: Its cognate antigen is unknown. Compared with germline, one end of the junction differs, possibly owing to a read error.

This sample's RNA came from whole unsorted tissue. Chemotherapy-naive patients with new lung cancer underwent thoracic surgery in China, August–late 2014. This clonotype was obtained from a woman aged 40 to 49 with non-small cell lung cancer. Source material: lung tumor tissue.

Written as DNA, the CDR3 is TGCGCCAGCAGCCAAGAGAGATCGGCGGGAGGGCCCAAATCGACATGCTACAAGCAGTACTTC. Translated, it gives CASSQERSAGGPKSTCYKQYF. The chain carries TRBV4-1 and TRBJ2-7; 9 bases line up with TRBD2. CDR1 is MGHRA, CDR2 YSYEKL, per germline. The CDR3 totals 21 residues.